The clone carrying this TCR beta chain came up a few times. Its target is unknown. The sample comes from a study of post-analysis software for immune sequencing data. Study in general: Multiple sclerosis in the patients followed relapsing-remitting, secondary progressive and progressive-relapsing courses. Study-level points and caveats: TRBV5-6, TRBV5-1 and TRBV20-1 belonged to a set of a handful of TRBV segments that were more frequent in patients than controls. Comparison with controls showed significantly lower normalized Chao1 diversity in multiple sclerosis patients.

This CDR3 comprises 14 residues. Trimming pared 5 bases from V and 0 bases from J, leaving 9 bases between. The TCR beta cDNA libraries carried unique molecular identifiers. Yield was some 540,000 cDNA molecules from roughly 0.93 to 9.6 million T cells. TCRdb independently ran MiXCR on the PCR reads; one entry per CDR3 protein. The table has about 260,000 distinct CDR3 sequences, 35% to 40% seen once. This TCR was sampled from a girl aged 10-17 years with multiple sclerosis. V is TRBV12-3 or TRBV12-4 and J is TRBJ2-3; possibly TRBD1 for D (5 bases). Sequenced material: blood. The CDR3 loop is CASSRTYSTDTQYF. Written as DNA, the CDR3 is TGTGCCAGCAGTCGGACATACAGCACAGATACGCAGTATTTT.